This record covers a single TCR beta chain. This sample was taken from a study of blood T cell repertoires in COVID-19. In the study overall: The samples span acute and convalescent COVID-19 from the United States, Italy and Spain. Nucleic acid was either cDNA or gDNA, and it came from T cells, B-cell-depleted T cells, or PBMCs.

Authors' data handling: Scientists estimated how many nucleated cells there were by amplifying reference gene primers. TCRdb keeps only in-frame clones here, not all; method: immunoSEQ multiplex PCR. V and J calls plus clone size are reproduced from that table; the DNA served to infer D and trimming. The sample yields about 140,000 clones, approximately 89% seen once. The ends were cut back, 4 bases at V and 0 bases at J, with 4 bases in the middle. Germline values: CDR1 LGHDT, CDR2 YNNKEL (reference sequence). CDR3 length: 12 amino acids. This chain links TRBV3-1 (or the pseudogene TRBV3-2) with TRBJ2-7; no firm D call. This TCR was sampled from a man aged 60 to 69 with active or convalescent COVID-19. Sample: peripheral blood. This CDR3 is CASSRASYEQYF. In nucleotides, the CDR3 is TGTGCCAGCAGCCGCGCCTCCTACGAGCAGTACTTC.